Listed below are T cell receptor beta chains from one sample, sequenced in a study of T-cell memory formation after mild COVID-19. Each CDR3 protein is one row after TCRdb ran MiXCR on the 5' RACE reads. This table holds approximately 350,000 distinct CDR3 sequences, around 15% found once. Sequenced: PBMCs or a T cell subset sorted from them (not recorded which). The receptors here all came from a man aged 18 to 29 who had mild COVID-19 (a few samples of this study predate the infection). Cell type and time point are not known. Both conserved end residues are part of each CDR3. The D gene is left open where the match is weak. Clone size appears in some rows only: once, few, many, or a class for an expanded clone.

d_gene	v_gene	j_gene	abundance	CDR3aa	CDR3nt
.	TRBV4-3	TRBJ1-2	.	CASSQAPSMGYGYTF	TGCGCCAGCAGCCAAGCCCCATCAATGGGCTATGGCTACACCTTC
TRBD1	TRBV7-2	TRBJ2-7	many	CASSDRDRSSYEQYF	TGTGCCAGCAGCGACCGGGACAGGAGCTCCTACGAGCAGTACTTC
.	TRBV4-3	TRBJ1-1	few	CASSGAAGTEAFF	TGCGCCAGCAGCGGAGCGGCTGGCACTGAAGCTTTCTTT
.	TRBV2	TRBJ1-5	few	CASSGGSFRGNQPQHF	TGTGCCAGCAGTGGGGGCAGCTTCAGGGGCAATCAGCCCCAGCATTTT
.	TRBV27	TRBJ1-1	.	CASIRGTEAFF	TGTGCCAGCATCCGTGGAACTGAAGCTTTCTTT
TRBD1	TRBV7-3	TRBJ1-2	.	CASSGSTGYGYTF	TGTGCCAGCAGCGGATCGACAGGGTATGGCTACACCTTC
TRBD2	TRBV12-3/TRBV12-4	TRBJ2-5	many	CASSWTSGTIQETQYF	TGTGCCAGCAGCTGGACTAGCGGAACGATACAAGAGACCCAGTACTTC
.	TRBV24-1	TRBJ2-3	.	CATGLGDTQYF	TGTGCCACCGGGCTGGGGGATACGCAGTATTTT
TRBD1	TRBV4-1	TRBJ1-1	few	CASSRTGGLTEAFF	TGCGCCAGCAGCCGGACAGGGGGCCTCACTGAAGCTTTCTTT
TRBD1	TRBV20-1	TRBJ1-2	once	CSARQGASRYGYTF	TGCAGTGCTAGACAGGGGGCGAGTCGGTATGGCTACACCTTC
.	TRBV11-2	TRBJ2-1	.	CASSAYRVHEQFF	TGTGCCAGCAGCGCCTACAGGGTCCATGAGCAGTTCTTC
.	TRBV29-1	TRBJ2-1	few	CSATGNIQIYNEQFF	TGCAGCGCCACAGGGAACATTCAGATATACAATGAGCAGTTCTTC
.	TRBV12-3/TRBV12-4	TRBJ2-1	few	CASSFQGAGNEQFF	TGTGCCAGCAGTTTCCAGGGAGCTGGCAATGAGCAGTTCTTC
.	TRBV20-1	TRBJ1-6	few	CSARDLTTRNSPLHF	TGCAGTGCTAGAGATCTGACCACCAGGAATTCACCCCTCCACTTT
TRBD2	TRBV12-3/TRBV12-4	TRBJ2-3	.	CASRLAGAADTQYF	TGTGCCAGCAGACTAGCGGGGGCGGCAGATACGCAGTATTTT
.	TRBV12-3/TRBV12-4	TRBJ1-5	few	CASSFDVDQPQHF	TGTGCCAGCAGTTTTGACGTGGATCAGCCCCAGCATTTT
TRBD1	TRBV5-1	TRBJ1-5	many	CASSLGPGQGNQPQHF	TGCGCCAGCAGCTTGGGCCCGGGACAGGGGAATCAGCCCCAGCATTTT
.	TRBV4-3	TRBJ1-5	.	CASSQVFRGNQPQHF	TGCGCCAGCAGCCAAGTCTTCAGGGGTAATCAGCCCCAGCATTTT
TRBD1	TRBV12-3/TRBV12-4	TRBJ1-2	.	CASRGWTGRVGYTF	TGTGCCAGCAGAGGTTGGACAGGGAGGGTGGGCTACACCTTC
TRBD1	TRBV5-1	TRBJ2-3	few	CASSLGAQGADTQYF	TGCGCCAGCAGCTTGGGTGCCCAGGGGGCAGATACGCAGTATTTT
.	TRBV19	TRBJ2-7	few	CASSIALDGYEQYF	TGTGCCAGTAGTATCGCCCTGGACGGCTACGAGCAGTACTTC
.	TRBV7-2	TRBJ1-1	.	CASSSTGGWVSTEAFF	TGTGCCAGCAGCTCCACGGGGGGTTGGGTGAGCACTGAAGCTTTCTTT
TRBD2	TRBV3-1	TRBJ2-1	.	CASSLTSGGSSYNEQFF	TGTGCCAGCAGCCTCACTAGCGGGGGAAGCTCCTACAATGAGCAGTTCTTC
TRBD1	TRBV12-3/TRBV12-4	TRBJ1-1	few	CASTRTGEREAFF	TGTGCCAGCACCAGGACAGGGGAACGTGAAGCTTTCTTT
.	TRBV28	TRBJ1-5	.	CASSLGSQGGNQPQHF	TGTGCCAGCAGTTTAGGGTCCCAAGGAGGCAATCAGCCCCAGCATTTT
TRBD2	TRBV7-2	TRBJ2-5	few	CASSSPAWASGGAGKTQYF	TGTGCCAGCAGCTCCCCCGCCTGGGCTAGCGGGGGGGCCGGGAAGACCCAGTACTTC
TRBD1	TRBV12-3/TRBV12-4	TRBJ2-7	.	CASSSILTGAAEQYF	TGTGCCAGCAGTTCCATCCTCACAGGGGCGGCCGAGCAGTACTTC
TRBD1	TRBV20-1	TRBJ2-1	many	CSAPRTGTFYNEQFF	TGCAGTGCTCCCCGGACAGGGACTTTCTACAATGAGCAGTTCTTC
.	TRBV5-1	TRBJ2-5	many	CASSLAYQETQYF	TGCGCCAGCAGCTTGGCCTACCAAGAGACCCAGTACTTC
.	TRBV27	TRBJ2-1	many	CARRFAQTGRGEQFF	TGTGCCAGGAGATTCGCTCAAACAGGGCGGGGTGAGCAGTTCTTC
.	TRBV4-1	TRBJ2-5	few	CASSQDSWQGETQYF	TGCGCCAGCAGCCAAGATTCGTGGCAGGGGGAGACCCAGTACTTC
.	TRBV9	TRBJ2-3	.	CASSSSGGPSTDTQYF	TGTGCCAGCAGCTCAAGTGGGGGGCCTAGCACAGATACGCAGTATTTT
TRBD1	TRBV5-1	TRBJ2-7	few	CASSLGWTGGPYEQYF	TGCGCCAGCAGCCTTGGATGGACAGGGGGCCCCTACGAGCAGTACTTC
TRBD2	TRBV5-1	TRBJ2-1	few	CASSPGLGLNEQFF	TGCGCCAGCAGCCCCGGACTAGGCCTAAATGAGCAGTTCTTC
TRBD1	TRBV11-2	TRBJ1-4	few	CASSPVSGGVGKLFF	TGTGCCAGCAGCCCCGTATCAGGGGGCGTCGGAAAACTGTTTTTT
TRBD2	TRBV5-1	TRBJ2-3	.	CASSDDGGSTDTQYF	TGCGCCAGCAGCGACGACGGGGGGTCCACAGATACGCAGTATTTT
.	TRBV5-1	TRBJ2-2	.	CASGEGMGTGELFF	TGCGCCAGCGGTGAGGGGATGGGGACCGGGGAGCTGTTTTTT
TRBD2	TRBV7-2	TRBJ2-5	few	CASSLLGGAGGLKTQYF	TGTGCCAGCAGCTTATTGGGCGGAGCGGGGGGGCTAAAGACCCAGTACTTC
.	TRBV4-3	TRBJ1-5	few	CASSQDAGRRQPQHF	TGCGCCAGCAGCCAAGACGCCGGGCGCCGGCAGCCCCAGCATTTT
.	TRBV6-2/TRBV6-3	TRBJ2-1	few	CASSYYSLSPYNEQFF	TGTGCCAGCAGTTACTATAGTTTATCCCCCTACAATGAGCAGTTCTTC
.	TRBV2	TRBJ2-4	.	CASSFNRGIQYF	TGTGCCAGCAGTTTTAATAGGGGGATTCAGTACTTC
.	TRBV20-1	TRBJ2-3	.	CSANWGPHGTDTQYF	TGCAGTGCTAACTGGGGGCCCCATGGCACAGATACGCAGTATTTT
.	TRBV20-1	TRBJ2-3	.	CSARALGSLVEQYF	TGCAGTGCTAGGGCTCTGGGGTCACTAGTGGAGCAGTATTTT
TRBD1	TRBV7-2	TRBJ1-4	few	CASSSFGTGREKLFF	TGTGCCAGCAGCTCGTTTGGGACAGGGCGGGAAAAACTGTTTTTT
.	TRBV12-3/TRBV12-4	TRBJ2-4	few	CASSSGENIQYF	TGTGCCAGCAGTTCTGGGGAAAACATTCAGTACTTC
TRBD2	TRBV6-2/TRBV6-3	TRBJ2-1	.	CASRRGGSSYNEQFF	TGTGCCAGCAGACGCGGGGGAAGCTCCTACAATGAGCAGTTCTTC